This T cell receptor (beta chain) comes out of a study of blood T cell repertoires in COVID-19. V lost 6 bases to trimming and J lost 8 bases, with 10 bases between them. Germline loops: CDR1 MNHEY, CDR2 SVGAGI. The CDR3 has 12 residues. Produced via immunoSEQ multiplex PCR; TCRdb's table is partial and in-frame only. The table has 65,000 to 85,000 clones, 75% to 90% seen once; the top ten hold more than 2.5%. The sequencing input was peripheral blood. The clonotype was recovered from a man in his forties or fifties with acute or convalescent COVID-19. V usage is TRBV6-5 and J usage is TRBJ1-4; D is unclear. The CDR3 bases are TGTGCCAGCAGACCACAGCGGGAAAAACTGTTTTTT. Protein product: CASRPQREKLFF.